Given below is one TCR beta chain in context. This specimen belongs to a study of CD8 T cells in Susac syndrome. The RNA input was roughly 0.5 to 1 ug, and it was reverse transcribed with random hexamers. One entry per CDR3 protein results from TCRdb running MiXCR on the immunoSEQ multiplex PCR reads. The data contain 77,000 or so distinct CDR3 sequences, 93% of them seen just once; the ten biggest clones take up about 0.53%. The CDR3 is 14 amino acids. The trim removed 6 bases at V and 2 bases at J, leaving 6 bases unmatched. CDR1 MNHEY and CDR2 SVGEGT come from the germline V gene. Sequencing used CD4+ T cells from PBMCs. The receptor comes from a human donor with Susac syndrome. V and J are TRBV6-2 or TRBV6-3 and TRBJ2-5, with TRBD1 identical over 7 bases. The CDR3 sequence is CASSPQGRQETQYF. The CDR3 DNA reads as TGTGCCAGCAGCCCACAGGGGAGACAAGAGACCCAGTACTTC.